The 24 T cell receptor beta chains given below trace back to one sample, sequenced in a study of control samples from healthy donors and cancer patients. Data came from immunoSEQ multiplex PCR; TCRdb stores just in-frame clones and leaves some out. The sample records roughly 180,000 clones, about 91% being singletons. The sample comprised blood. The receptors here all came from a woman aged 40 to 55 in good health.

This CDR3 reads CASSVGAGIGTDTQYF. The CDR3 bases are TGTGCCAGCAGTGTCGGGGCGGGGATTGGCACAGATACGCAGTATTTT. The V gene is TRBV25-1, the J gene TRBJ2-3; a possible D gene is TRBD2 (6 bases). The germline V and J ends were trimmed by 4 bases and 1 base, with 15 bases remaining between them. This CDR3 contains 16 residues. Germline V gene sequence: CDR1 MGHDK, CDR2 SYGVNS.

This chain links TRBV4-2 with TRBJ2-5, with D possibly matching TRBD1 (6 bases). V was trimmed by 3 bases and J by 3 bases, leaving 8 bases between them. The CDR3 contains 13 residues. Germline loops: CDR1 LGHNA, CDR2 YNFKEQ. The CDR3 region is CASSHHREETQYF. The CDR3 DNA follows: TGTGCCAGCAGCCACCACAGGGAAGAGACCCAGTACTTC.

CDR3 nucleotides: TGTGCCAGCAGCCACCGTGGAGCGGGATGCACAGATACGCAGTATTTT. Protein product: CASSHRGAGCTDTQYF. The chain joins TRBV11-3 to TRBJ2-3; 7 nucleotides align to TRBD2. The CDR3 contains 16 residues. From germline, CDR1 is SGHNT and CDR2 YENEEA. Trimming at V came to 5 bases and at J to 1 base, leaving 9 bases not matched to a gene.

The CDR3 DNA follows: TGTGCCAGTAGAGCCGGACAGGGGGAAAACATTCAGTACTTC. It translates to CASRAGQGENIQYF. The chain links TRBV19 to TRBJ2-4, with 10 bases matching TRBD1. There are 14 residues in the CDR3. Germline V CDR1 and CDR2: LNHDA, SQIVND (reference sequence). Trimming removed 6 bases from V and 5 bases from J; junction bases left unmatched: 4. The variable domain in full, with the rest retrieved from reference TRBV19 and TRBJ2-4, is DGGITQSPKYLFRKEGQNVTLSCEQNLNHDAMYWYRQDPGQGLRLIYYSQIVNDFQKGDIAEGYSVSREKKESFPLTVTSAQKNPTAFYLCASRAGQGENIQYFGAGTRLSVL.

The J gene is TRBJ1-5, the V gene TRBV11-3, with D perhaps matching TRBD1 (5 bases). The CDR3 runs to 14 residues. V dropped 2 bases and J dropped 10 bases, with 15 bases sitting between them. Germline V CDR1 and CDR2: SGHNT, YENEEA. CDR3 nucleotide sequence: TGTGCCAGCAGCTTAAACTACTCGGACAAACCCCAGCATTTT. Translated, it gives CASSLNYSDKPQHF.

This clone appeared a few times. V usage is TRBV13 and J usage is TRBJ2-5; 9 bases align to TRBD2. The trim removed 7 bases at V and 7 bases at J, leaving 19 bases unmatched. This CDR3 region has 17 residues. From germline, CDR1 is PRHDT and CDR2 FYEKMQ (reference sequence). This CDR3 is CASTQKSSGGPFGTQYF. The CDR3 DNA reads as TGTGCCAGCACTCAGAAGAGTAGCGGGGGACCATTTGGGACCCAGTACTTC.

This chain links TRBV12-3 or TRBV12-4 with TRBJ2-7, with 8 bases lining up with TRBD2. The V segment lost 6 bases and the J segment 3 bases; nucleotides outside the gene matches: 4. The CDR3 spans 13 residues. The CDR3 loop reads CASRGSGSYEQYF. For the CDR3, the DNA is TGTGCCAGCAGAGGAAGCGGGAGCTACGAGCAGTACTTC.

The table lists this clone with a count of one. This chain connects TRBV5-5 to TRBJ1-5; D is unclear. There are 14 residues in the CDR3. The germline V gene encodes CDR1 SGHKS and CDR2 YYEKEE (reference sequence). Trimming stripped 0 bases from V and 0 bases from J, with 4 bases between. The CDR3 sequence is CASSLDVSNQPQHF. The CDR3 coding sequence is TGTGCCAGCAGCTTGGATGTTAGCAATCAGCCCCAGCATTTT. The full variable domain, rest sourced from reference TRBV5-5 and TRBJ1-5, is DAGVTQSPTHLIKTRGQQVTLRCSPISGHKSVSWYQQVLGQGPQFIFQYYEKEERGRGNFPDRFSARQFPNYSSELNVNALLLGDSALYLCASSLDVSNQPQHFGDGTRLSIL.

The rearrangement joins TRBV27 to TRBJ2-2, with 10 positions matching TRBD2. CDR1 is MNHEY, CDR2 SMNVEV, per germline (reference sequence). The CDR3 is made up of 16 amino acids. V lost 0 bases to trimming and J lost 3 bases; unmatched junction nucleotides: 1. CDR3 amino acids: CASSLSSGGDTGELFF. In DNA form, the CDR3 reads TGTGCCAGCAGTTTATCGAGCGGGGGGGACACCGGGGAGCTGTTTTTT.

The genes are TRBV7-8 and TRBJ1-2; D possibly corresponds to TRBD1 (5 bases). This CDR3 is 13 amino acids long. Trimming left V 1 base short and J 12 bases short, with 15 bases between. Germline V gives CDR1 SGHVS, CDR2 FQNEAQ. This chain's CDR3 is CASSLGGRETNTF. The CDR3 nucleotides are TGTGCCAGCAGCTTAGGGGGGAGGGAAACTAACACCTTC.

The V and J genes are TRBV7-6 and TRBJ1-4, with D unclear. This CDR3 region has 14 residues. V gave up 7 bases and J gave up 3 bases, with 12 bases separating them. Germline V gene sequence: CDR1 SGHVS, CDR2 FNYEAQ. The DNA for the CDR3 is TGTGCCAGCAACCGGGGAAGGGCTAATGAAAAACTGTTTTTT. This encodes CASNRGRANEKLFF. Combining the CDR3 with reference TRBV7-6 and TRBJ1-4 gives the whole variable domain GAGVSQSPRYKVTKRGQDVALRCDPISGHVSLYWYRQALGQGPEFLTYFNYEAQQDKSGLPNDRFSAERPEGSISTLTIQRTEQRDSAMYRCASNRGRANEKLFFGSGTQLSVL.

This clone was observed once. This chain's CDR3 is CAIGQGGHTEAFF. As DNA, the CDR3 is TGTGCCATCGGACAGGGAGGGCACACTGAAGCTTTCTTT. The chain links TRBV10-3 to TRBJ1-1; 8 bases agree with TRBD1. This CDR3 is 13 amino acids long. With 8 bases clipped from V and 3 bases from J, the junction kept 5 bases outside the gene matches. Germline CDR1 and CDR2: ENHRY and SYGVKD.

The genes are TRBV12-3 or TRBV12-4 and TRBJ2-7, with unresolved D. The CDR3 has 13 amino acids. V was clipped by 5 bases and J by 4 bases, with 12 bases between them. CDR3 coding DNA: TGTGCCAGCAGTCACAACGACGGATACGAGCAGTACTTC. Amino acids: CASSHNDGYEQYF.

This chain uses TRBV11-2 with TRBJ2-3; 14 bases are a match to TRBD2. V was clipped by 6 bases and J by 7 bases; unmatched bases: 3. Germline CDR1 SGHAT, CDR2 FQNNGV. The CDR3 contains 14 residues. The CDR3, as DNA: TGTGCCAGCAGGACTAGCGGGGGGGCATATACGCAGTATTTT. It specifies CASRTSGGAYTQYF.

The chain combines TRBV12-5 with TRBJ1-4, with 10 positions matching TRBD1. CDR1 is LGHNT and CDR2 is FRNRAP in the germline V gene. CDR3 length equals 17 residues. Trimming cost V 0 bases and J 5 bases; bases outside gene matches: 6. The DNA for the CDR3 is TGTGCTAGTGGTTTGGTACGGTGGGACAGGGGCAATGAAAAACTGTTTTTT. It codes for CASGLVRWDRGNEKLFF.

This chain connects TRBV6-1 to TRBJ1-1; D uncertain. CDR1 and CDR2 from the germline V gene are MNHNS and SASEGT. The CDR3 extends over 13 amino acids. Trimming removed 1 base at V and 4 bases at J, with 7 bases between. DNA of the CDR3: TGTGCCAGCAGTGAAGAAGTCCGCACTGAAGCTTTCTTT. Its protein is CASSEEVRTEAFF.

In this sample, this clone turned up once. The genes are TRBV27 and TRBJ1-5; D is unclear. The CDR3 is 13 amino acids. With 2 bases removed from V and 5 bases from J, the gap between germline ends came to 7 bases. Germline loops: CDR1 MNHEY, CDR2 SMNVEV (reference sequence). Here the CDR3 DNA reads TGTGCCAGCAGTTTAAGGCAGTATCAGCCCCAGCATTTT. It is translated as CASSLRQYQPQHF.

The rearrangement links TRBV19 to TRBJ2-1; 10 nucleotides line up with TRBD1. CDR1 is LNHDA, CDR2 SQIVND, per germline (reference sequence). The CDR3 runs 16 residues. Trimming cost V 3 bases and J 5 bases; bases outside gene matches: 7. This CDR3 is CASSIRTGGLNNEQFF. The CDR3 DNA reads as TGTGCCAGTAGTATCCGGACAGGGGGGCTCAACAATGAGCAGTTCTTC.

This clone was observed a single time. The chain uses TRBV5-1 and TRBJ1-2; TRBD1 is a possible D gene (6 bases). Trimming removed 6 bases at V and 2 bases at J, with 11 bases between. The CDR3 loop spans 13 amino acids. Per the germline V gene, CDR1 is SGHRS and CDR2 is YFSETQ. CDR3 region: CASTPGQNYGYTF. CDR3 coding DNA: TGCGCCAGCACTCCCGGACAGAACTATGGCTACACCTTC.

This rearrangement joins TRBV7-8 to TRBJ2-1; the D gene could be TRBD1 or TRBD2 (5 bases each). This CDR3 region has 16 residues. Trimming took 5 bases from V and 6 from J, leaving 20 bases between them. Germline V lookup: CDR1 SGHVS, CDR2 FQNEAQ. The CDR3 DNA sequence: TGTGCCAGCAGCGCCGTGTTTCGGGGCCGATCCAATGAGCAGTTCTTC. Protein: CASSAVFRGRSNEQFF. Supplemented by reference TRBV7-8 and TRBJ2-1, the full variable domain reads GAGVSQSPRYKVAKRGQDVALRCDPISGHVSLFWYQQALGQGPEFLTYFQNEAQLDKSGLPSDRFFAERPEGSVSTLKIQRTQQEDSAVYLCASSAVFRGRSNEQFFGPGTRLTVL.

The chain has TRBV19 and TRBJ2-2; maybe TRBD1 (5 bases). Trimming stripped 2 bases from V and 5 bases from J, with 21 bases between. The CDR3 consists of 18 residues. The germline V gene encodes CDR1 LNHDA and CDR2 SQIVND (reference sequence). Written as DNA, the CDR3 is TGTGCCAGTAGTATACTGACAGATACCACCCGAACAACCGGGGAGCTGTTTTTT. Amino acid sequence: CASSILTDTTRTTGELFF.

The V call is TRBV5-1, the J call TRBJ2-1, with 14 bases identical to TRBD2. The CDR3 totals 19 residues. V lost 0 bases, J lost 4 bases, and 9 bases stayed unmatched. Germline CDR1 is SGHRS and CDR2 is YFSETQ. The CDR3 bases are TGCGCCAGCAGCTTGGTTGAGACTAGCGGGGGGGCAGGTTACAATGAGCAGTTCTTC. As protein: CASSLVETSGGAGYNEQFF.

The gene calls are TRBV9 and TRBJ1-2; 8 bases are a match to TRBD1. The J segment lost 3 bases and the V segment lost 2 bases, leaving 3 bases of the junction unmatched. CDR3 length: 14 residues. Per germline, CDR1 SGDLS and CDR2 YYNGEE. The CDR3, as DNA: TGTGCCAGCAGCGTTTTACAGGGGGACTATGGCTACACCTTC. Protein sequence: CASSVLQGDYGYTF.

The rearrangement uses TRBV4-2 and TRBJ2-7, with a tentative D call TRBD2 (6 bases). The CDR3 totals 16 residues. Trimming cost V 0 bases and J 5 bases, with 17 bases left between them. CDR1 and CDR2 from the germline V gene are LGHNA and YNFKEQ. The CDR3 sequence is CASSQDFGRGEDEQYF. In nucleotides, the CDR3 is TGTGCCAGCAGCCAAGATTTCGGGCGGGGCGAGGACGAGCAGTACTTC.